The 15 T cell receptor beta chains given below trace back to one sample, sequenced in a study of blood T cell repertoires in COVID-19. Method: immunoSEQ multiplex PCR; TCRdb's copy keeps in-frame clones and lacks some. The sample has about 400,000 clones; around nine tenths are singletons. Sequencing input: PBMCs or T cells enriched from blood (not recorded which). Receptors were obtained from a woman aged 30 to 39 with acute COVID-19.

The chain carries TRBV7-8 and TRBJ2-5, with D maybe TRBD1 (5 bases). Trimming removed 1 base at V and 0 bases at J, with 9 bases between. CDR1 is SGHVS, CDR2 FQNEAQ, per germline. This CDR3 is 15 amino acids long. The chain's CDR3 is CASSLGGAYQETQYF. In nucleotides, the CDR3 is TGTGCCAGCAGCTTAGGGGGCGCCTACCAAGAGACCCAGTACTTC.

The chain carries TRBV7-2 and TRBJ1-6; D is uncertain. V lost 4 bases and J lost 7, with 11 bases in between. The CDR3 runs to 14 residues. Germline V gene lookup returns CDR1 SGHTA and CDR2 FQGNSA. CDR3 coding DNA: TGTGCCAGCAGCTCCTCGATGGGCAATTCACCCCTCCACTTT. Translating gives CASSSSMGNSPLHF.

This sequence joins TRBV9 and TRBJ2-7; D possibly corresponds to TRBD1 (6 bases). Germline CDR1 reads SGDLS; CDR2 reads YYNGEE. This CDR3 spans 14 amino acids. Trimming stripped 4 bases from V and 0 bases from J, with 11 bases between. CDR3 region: CASSTGQSSYEQYF. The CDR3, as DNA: TGTGCCAGCAGCACAGGGCAAAGCTCCTACGAGCAGTACTTC.

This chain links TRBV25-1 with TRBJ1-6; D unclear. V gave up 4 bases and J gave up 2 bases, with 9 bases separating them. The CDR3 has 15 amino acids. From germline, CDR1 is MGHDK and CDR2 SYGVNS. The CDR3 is CASSVPGAYNSPLHF. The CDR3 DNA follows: TGTGCCAGCAGTGTACCGGGAGCCTATAATTCACCCCTCCACTTT. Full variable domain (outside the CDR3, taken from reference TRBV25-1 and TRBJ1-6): EADIYQTPRYLVIGTGKKITLECSQTMGHDKMYWYQQDPGMELHLIHYSYGVNSTEKGDLSSESTVSRIRTEHFPLTLESARPSHTSQYLCASSVPGAYNSPLHFGNGTRLTVT.

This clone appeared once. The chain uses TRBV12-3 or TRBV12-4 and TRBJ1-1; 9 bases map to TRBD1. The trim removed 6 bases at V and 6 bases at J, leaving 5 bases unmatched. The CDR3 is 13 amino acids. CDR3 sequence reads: CASRGTGQAEAFF. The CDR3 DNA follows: TGTGCCAGCAGGGGGACAGGGCAGGCTGAAGCTTTCTTT.

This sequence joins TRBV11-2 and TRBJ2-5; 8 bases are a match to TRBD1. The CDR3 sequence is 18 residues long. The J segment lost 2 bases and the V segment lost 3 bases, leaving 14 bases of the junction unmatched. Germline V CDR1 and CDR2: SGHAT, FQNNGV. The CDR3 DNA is TGTGCCAGCAGCTTGACGACAGGGGTCCTAGTTATTCAAGAGACCCAGTACTTC. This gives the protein CASSLTTGVLVIQETQYF.

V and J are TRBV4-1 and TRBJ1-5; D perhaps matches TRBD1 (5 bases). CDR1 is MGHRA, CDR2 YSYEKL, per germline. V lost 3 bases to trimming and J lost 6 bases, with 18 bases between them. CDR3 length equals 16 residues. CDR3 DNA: TGCGCCAGCAGCCACCCCGCTCGTGGGAGGGGTCAGCCCCAGCATTTT. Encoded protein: CASSHPARGRGQPQHF.

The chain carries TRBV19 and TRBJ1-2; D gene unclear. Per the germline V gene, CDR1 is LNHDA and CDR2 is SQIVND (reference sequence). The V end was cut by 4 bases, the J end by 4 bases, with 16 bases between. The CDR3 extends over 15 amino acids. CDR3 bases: TGTGCCAGTAGTACCTCGTGGAGGGAACGCTATGGCTACACCTTC. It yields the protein CASSTSWRERYGYTF.

CDR3 residues: CATRTGRNQPQHF. CDR3 DNA: TGTGCCACCCGGACAGGGCGCAATCAGCCCCAGCATTTT. The chain has TRBV6-5 and TRBJ1-5, with 8 bases aligning to TRBD1. The germline gives CDR1 MNHEY, CDR2 SVGAGI. Trimming took 10 bases from V and 2 from J; bases not matched to a gene: 4. The CDR3 has 13 amino acids.

The CDR3 sequence: CASSESGGIGEETQYF. The CDR3 DNA sequence: TGCGCCAGCAGTGAGTCGGGGGGGATTGGAGAAGAGACCCAGTACTTC. V usage is TRBV10-1 and J usage is TRBJ2-5; 7 bases agree with TRBD2. The J segment lost 3 bases and the V segment lost 0 bases, leaving 7 bases of the junction unmatched. The CDR3 consists of 16 residues. Germline assignment: CDR1 WNHNN and CDR2 SYGVQD (reference sequence).

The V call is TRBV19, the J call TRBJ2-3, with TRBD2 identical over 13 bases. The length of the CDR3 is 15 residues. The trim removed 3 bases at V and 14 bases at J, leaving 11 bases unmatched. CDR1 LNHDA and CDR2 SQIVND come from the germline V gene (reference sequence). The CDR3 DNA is TGTGCCAGTAGTATCGTAGGACTAGCGGGGGAGTTGTGGTATTTT. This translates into CASSIVGLAGELWYF.

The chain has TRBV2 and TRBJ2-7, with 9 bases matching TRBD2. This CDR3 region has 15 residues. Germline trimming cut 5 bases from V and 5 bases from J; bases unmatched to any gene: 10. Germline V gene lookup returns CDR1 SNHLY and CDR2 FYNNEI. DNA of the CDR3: TGTGCCAGCAGTAGCGGGGGGACCAAGGCCGACGAGCAGTACTTC. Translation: CASSSGGTKADEQYF.

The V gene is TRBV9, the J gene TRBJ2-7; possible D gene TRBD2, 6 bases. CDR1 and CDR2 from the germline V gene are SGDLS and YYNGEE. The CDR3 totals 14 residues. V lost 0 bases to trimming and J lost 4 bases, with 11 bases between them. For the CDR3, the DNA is TGTGCCAGCAGCGTAGCCGGAGGGGTTTACGAGCAGTACTTC. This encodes CASSVAGGVYEQYF.

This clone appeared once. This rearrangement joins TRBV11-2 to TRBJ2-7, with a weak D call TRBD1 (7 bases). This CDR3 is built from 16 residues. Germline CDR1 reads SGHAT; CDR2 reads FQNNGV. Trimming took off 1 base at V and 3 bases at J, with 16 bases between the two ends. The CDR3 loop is CASSLVGGQTSYEQYF. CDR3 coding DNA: TGTGCCAGCAGCTTAGTAGGGGGACAGACTAGCTACGAGCAGTACTTC. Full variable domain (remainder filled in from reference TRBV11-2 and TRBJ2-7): EAGVAQSPRYKIIEKRQSVAFWCNPISGHATLYWYQQILGQGPKLLIQFQNNGVVDDSQLPKDRFSAERLKGVDSTLKIQPAKLEDSAVYLCASSLVGGQTSYEQYFGPGTRLTVT.

The CDR3 region has the DNA TGTGCCAGTAAAGGTCAGGGTCTTTACGAGCAGTACTTC. Translating gives CASKGQGLYEQYF. V is TRBV19 and J is TRBJ2-7, with D possibly matching TRBD1 (5 bases). Trimming took 7 bases from V and 4 from J, leaving 14 bases between them. Per germline, CDR1 LNHDA and CDR2 SQIVND (reference sequence). The CDR3 sequence is 13 residues long.